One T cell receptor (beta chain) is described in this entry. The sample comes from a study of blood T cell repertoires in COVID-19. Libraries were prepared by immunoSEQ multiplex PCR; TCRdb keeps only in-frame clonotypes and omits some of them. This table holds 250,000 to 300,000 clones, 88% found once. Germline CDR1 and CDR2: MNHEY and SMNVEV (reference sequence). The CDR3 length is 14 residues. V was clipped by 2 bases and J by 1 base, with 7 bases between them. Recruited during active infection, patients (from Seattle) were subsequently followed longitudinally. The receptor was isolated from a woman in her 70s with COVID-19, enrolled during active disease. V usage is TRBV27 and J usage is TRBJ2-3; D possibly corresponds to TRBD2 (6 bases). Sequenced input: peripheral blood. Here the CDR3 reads CASSLGGRTDTQYF. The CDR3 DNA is TGTGCCAGCAGTTTAGGAGGGCGCACAGATACGCAGTATTTT.